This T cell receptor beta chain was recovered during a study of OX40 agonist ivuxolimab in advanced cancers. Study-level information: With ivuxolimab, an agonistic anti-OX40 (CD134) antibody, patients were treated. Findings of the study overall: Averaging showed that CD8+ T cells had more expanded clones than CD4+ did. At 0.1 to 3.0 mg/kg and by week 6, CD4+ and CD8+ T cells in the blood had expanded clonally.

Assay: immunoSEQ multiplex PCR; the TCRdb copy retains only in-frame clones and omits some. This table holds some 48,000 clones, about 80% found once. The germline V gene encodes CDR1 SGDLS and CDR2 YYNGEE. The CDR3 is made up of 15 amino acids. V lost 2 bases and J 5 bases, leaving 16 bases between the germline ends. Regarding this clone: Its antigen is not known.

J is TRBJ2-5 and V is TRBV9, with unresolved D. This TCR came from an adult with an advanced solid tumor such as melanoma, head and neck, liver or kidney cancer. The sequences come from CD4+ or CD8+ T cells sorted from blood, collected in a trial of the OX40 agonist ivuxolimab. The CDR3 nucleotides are TGTGCCAGCAGCGTTTCTCGGACGTTCGGGGAGACCCAGTACTTC. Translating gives CASSVSRTFGETQYF.